The 16 T cell receptor beta chains presented below share a single source sample, sequenced in a study of blood T cell repertoires in COVID-19. Method: immunoSEQ multiplex PCR; TCRdb's copy keeps in-frame clones and lacks some. Of about 140,000 clones in the sample, around nine tenths are singletons; the top ten hold about 5.8%. The sample comprised peripheral blood. These receptors all come from a human donor in a cohort sampled during active COVID-19.

The chain has TRBV4-1 and TRBJ1-2, with D tentatively TRBD1 (5 bases). CDR1 MGHRA and CDR2 YSYEKL come from the germline V gene. Deletions cut 0 bases from V and 3 bases from J, with 11 bases between. The CDR3 is 15 residues long. The CDR3 DNA is TGCGCCAGCAGCCAAGATCCAGGGTCTTACTATGGCTACACCTTC. It yields the protein CASSQDPGSYYGYTF.

The chain couples TRBV5-4 to TRBJ2-7, with D perhaps TRBD1 (6 bases). Trimming stripped 8 bases from V and 7 bases from J, with 13 bases between. Per germline, CDR1 SGHNT and CDR2 YYREEE (reference sequence). This CDR3 has 11 amino acids. The CDR3 nucleotides are TGTGCCAGGTCCGGGACAAATGAGCAGTACTTC. It translates to CARSGTNEQYF.

The sample holds one count of this clone. The genes are TRBV11-3 and TRBJ2-1; 9 bases are shared with TRBD2. Germline V gene lookup returns CDR1 SGHNT and CDR2 YENEEA. The length of the CDR3 is 15 residues. V was pared by 5 bases and J by 2 bases, with 4 bases of the junction left unmatched. CDR3: CASSLAGGAYNEQFF. The DNA for the CDR3 is TGTGCCAGCAGCCTGGCGGGAGGGGCCTACAATGAGCAGTTCTTC.

The CDR3 loop reads CASSEAGTTTDTQYF. The CDR3 region has the DNA TGTGCCAGCAGCGAAGCCGGGACTACTACAGATACGCAGTATTTT. The chain combines TRBV6-4 with TRBJ2-3; 7 bases fit TRBD2. Trimming cost V 6 bases and J 3 bases; bases outside gene matches: 9. Germline values: CDR1 MRHNA, CDR2 SNTAGT. This CDR3 region has 15 residues.

The V and J genes are TRBV30 and TRBJ2-1; no reliable D call. The V and J ends lost 2 bases and 1 base respectively, with 6 bases between them. The germline V gene has CDR1 GTSNPN and CDR2 SVGIG (reference sequence). The CDR3 has 13 residues. CDR3 sequence (DNA): TGTGCCTGGAGTAACTTGTCCTACAATGAGCAGTTCTTC. Translating gives CAWSNLSYNEQFF.

This chain links TRBV7-9 with TRBJ2-5; no definite D call. The CDR3 loop spans 14 amino acids. Per the germline V gene, CDR1 is SEHNR and CDR2 is FQNEAQ (reference sequence). V was shortened by 0 bases and J by 4 bases, with 9 bases between the two germline ends. CDR3 sequence (DNA): TGTGCCAGCAGCTTAGCCCTGAGTATAGAGACCCAGTACTTC. Protein: CASSLALSIETQYF.

This rearrangement joins TRBV3-1 (or the pseudogene TRBV3-2) to TRBJ2-2; 7 bases agree with TRBD2. Germline lookup yields CDR1 LGHDT and CDR2 YNNKEL (reference sequence). After removal of 4 bases from V and 4 bases from J, the junction contained 9 bases not matched to a gene. The CDR3 extends over 16 amino acids. CDR3 coding DNA: TGTGCCAGCAGCCCCTCGGGGGGTGTCCCCACCGGGGAGCTGTTTTTT. Its translation: CASSPSGGVPTGELFF.

The J gene is TRBJ1-6, the V gene TRBV7-9; D call uncertain. The CDR3 has 14 amino acids. V lost 6 bases, J lost 10 bases, and 16 bases lay in between. Germline assignment: CDR1 SEHNR and CDR2 FQNEAQ (reference sequence). Here the CDR3 DNA reads TGTGCCAGCAGTTCCCTTTCGGGGTACTCACCCCTCCACTTT. It is translated as CASSSLSGYSPLHF. Variable domain in full (rest from reference TRBV7-9 and TRBJ1-6): DTGVSQNPRHKITKRGQNVTFRCDPISEHNRLYWYRQTLGQGPEFLTYFQNEAQLEKSRLLSDRFSAERPKGSFSTLEIQRTEQGDSAMYLCASSSLSGYSPLHFGNGTRLTVT.

The rearrangement joins TRBV7-2 to TRBJ2-1, with D possibly being TRBD2 (7 bases). V shed 4 bases and J shed 9 bases, with 13 bases lying between them. Germline V gene lookup returns CDR1 SGHTA and CDR2 FQGNSA. CDR3 length equals 13 residues. The CDR3: CASSSRGGREQFF. The CDR3 DNA sequence: TGTGCCAGCAGCTCGAGGGGGGGCCGTGAGCAGTTCTTC.

The chain links TRBV2 to TRBJ2-7; 11 nucleotides agree with TRBD1. Looked up from germline, CDR1 is SNHLY and CDR2 is FYNNEI. The CDR3 is 14 amino acids. Trimming took 8 bases from V and 5 from J; bases not matched to a gene: 8. CDR3 protein: CASFAWTGGDEQYF. The CDR3 DNA sequence: TGTGCCAGCTTTGCCTGGACAGGGGGCGACGAGCAGTACTTC.

The rearrangement links TRBV10-2 to TRBJ2-2, with a possible D match to TRBD2 (6 bases). Germline CDR1 reads WSHSY; CDR2 reads SAAADI. CDR3 size: 14 residues. Trimming removed 2 bases at V and 3 bases at J, with 7 bases between. The CDR3 region has the DNA TGCGCCAGCAGTGAGAAGCGGGACACCGGGGAGCTGTTTTTT. Its protein is CASSEKRDTGELFF.

This clone was picked up a small number of times. CDR3 sequence: CASSHRAPGDTQYF. The CDR3 coding sequence is TGTGCCAGCAGTCACCGTGCCCCGGGGGATACGCAGTATTTT. This rearrangement joins TRBV27 to TRBJ2-3; TRBD2 might be the D (5 bases). V was cut by 5 bases and J by 6 bases, with 15 bases left in between. There are 14 residues in the CDR3. Germline CDR1 and CDR2: MNHEY and SMNVEV (reference sequence).

The chain recombines TRBV5-1 with TRBJ2-2; D gene uncertain. CDR3 length equals 15 residues. Germline lookup yields CDR1 SGHRS and CDR2 YFSETQ. V lost 0 bases, J lost 2 bases, and 8 bases lay in between. The CDR3 DNA reads as TGCGCCAGCAGCTTGGTTTCCAGTAACACCGGGGAGCTGTTTTTT. Its translation is CASSLVSSNTGELFF.

The V call is TRBV6-6, the J call TRBJ1-5; 8 nucleotides match TRBD1. V shed 6 bases, J shed 3 bases, and the junction held 1 base outside the gene matches. There are 13 residues in the CDR3. Germline V CDR1 and CDR2: MNHNY, SVGAGI (reference sequence). The CDR3: CASRGQDNQPQHF. In nucleotides, the CDR3 is TGTGCCAGCAGGGGACAGGACAATCAGCCCCAGCATTTT.

This clone was seen more than once but under ten times. The V and J genes are TRBV5-1 and TRBJ2-5; perhaps TRBD1 as D (5 bases). CDR3 length: 14 amino acids. V was pared by 4 bases and J by 2 bases, with 12 bases between. CDR1 SGHRS and CDR2 YFSETQ come from the germline V gene. The CDR3, as DNA: TGCGCCAGCAGCCGAACTGACAGTCAAGAGACCCAGTACTTC. It translates to CASSRTDSQETQYF.

The J gene is TRBJ2-1, the V gene TRBV6-5; 11 bases map to TRBD2. CDR3 length: 15 amino acids. Germline V lookup: CDR1 MNHEY, CDR2 SVGAGI. Germline trimming cut 6 bases from V and 4 bases from J; bases unmatched to any gene: 5. The CDR3 here is CASRLAGGGYNEQFF. In nucleotides, the CDR3 is TGTGCCAGCAGATTAGCGGGAGGGGGTTACAATGAGCAGTTCTTC.